Below, 32 T cell receptor beta chains from the same sample are listed, as sequenced in a study of regulatory T cells in long-lasting Graves disease. Time point: persistent/refractory GD, antithyroid drugs over 5 years with positive TRAb. Following extraction of RNA from PBMCs, that RNA was used to make the TCR library. Arm-PCR with iRepertoire HTBI primers amplified the CDR3 regions for these TCR beta libraries. A single record per CDR3 protein comes from TCRdb applying MiXCR to the multiplex PCR reads. The profile shows about 660,000 distinct CDR3 sequences, about 30% of them singletons. Source: peripheral blood mononuclear cells (PBMCs), taken when the disease was refractory, from a patient treated with antithyroid drugs. Source of these receptors: a female donor with Graves disease.

This chain connects TRBV14 to TRBJ2-1; 10 bases fit TRBD2. The germline CDR1 and CDR2 sequences are SGHDN and FVKESK. This CDR3 has 16 amino acids. With V trimmed by 2 bases and J by 4 bases, 5 bases remained unmatched. CDR3 protein: CASSQLTSGDYNEQFF. The CDR3, as DNA: TGTGCCAGCAGCCAACTCACTAGCGGGGATTACAATGAGCAGTTCTTC.

V usage is TRBV27 and J usage is TRBJ2-5; 13 positions match TRBD2. With 5 bases clipped from V and 0 bases from J, the junction kept 6 bases outside the gene matches. The CDR3 contains 17 residues. The germline V gene has CDR1 MNHEY and CDR2 SMNVEV (reference sequence). The CDR3 region is CASSHSTSGGYQETQYF. For the CDR3, the DNA is TGTGCCAGCAGTCACTCGACTAGCGGGGGGTACCAAGAGACCCAGTACTTC.

The chain couples TRBV7-3 to TRBJ1-5, with a weak D call TRBD1 (6 bases). CDR1 is SGHTA, CDR2 FQGTGA, per germline. Trimming pared 3 bases from V and 2 bases from J, leaving 14 bases between. The CDR3 consists of 16 residues. CDR3 in DNA: TGTGCCAGCAGCTTCGTACCCGGGGGCGGCAATCAGCCCCAGCATTTT. This encodes CASSFVPGGGNQPQHF.

J is TRBJ1-2 and V is TRBV5-1; TRBD1 matches at 7 bases. The CDR3 is 17 residues long. Germline-derived CDR1 and CDR2 are SGHRS and YFSETQ. The V segment lost 4 bases and the J segment 0 bases; nucleotides outside the gene matches: 12. CDR3: CASSASTGSVPNYGYTF. CDR3 bases: TGCGCCAGCAGCGCGTCGACAGGGAGTGTACCTAACTATGGCTACACCTTC.

The rearrangement uses TRBV15 and TRBJ1-1; D gene unclear. CDR1 LNHNV and CDR2 YYDKDF come from the germline V gene (reference sequence). V lost 0 bases and J 10 bases, leaving 12 bases between the germline ends. This CDR3 spans 13 amino acids. The CDR3 nucleotides read TGTGCCACCAGCAGAGAGGTCGGTACCGGAGCTTTCTTT. Its translation is CATSREVGTGAFF.

The V call is TRBV6-1, the J call TRBJ1-3; no firm D call. The length of the CDR3 is 13 residues. Germline-derived CDR1 and CDR2 are MNHNS and SASEGT. Trimming left V 8 bases short and J 4 bases short, with 12 bases between. The CDR3 sequence: CASRSIRGNTIYF. DNA for the CDR3: TGTGCCAGCCGATCCATCAGGGGAAACACCATATATTTT.

There are many counts of this clonotype. One end of the junction does not line up with germline, which may come from a read error. J is TRBJ1-2 and V is TRBV5-1; TRBD1 matches 9 bases. This CDR3 has 14 amino acids. Germline loops: CDR1 SGHRS, CDR2 YFSETQ. CDR3 nucleotide sequence: TGTGCCAGCAGTTTGGGACAGGGCCTATATGGCTACACCTTC. Amino acids: CASSLGQGLYGYTF.

The V gene is TRBV4-2, the J gene TRBJ1-4, with 7 bases that match TRBD1. V was pared by 3 bases and J by 7 bases, with 8 bases of the junction left unmatched. The CDR3 contains 15 residues. The germline gives CDR1 LGHNA, CDR2 YNFKEQ. The CDR3 DNA reads as TGTGCCAGCAGCCAGAGGTGGCAGGGGGTTGAAAAACTGTTTTTT. Translation gives CASSQRWQGVEKLFF.

The chain joins TRBV20-1 to TRBJ1-2; 9 bases line up with TRBD1. The length of the CDR3 is 13 residues. Losses at the gene ends were 5 bases for V and 4 bases for J; bases not matched to a gene: 5. CDR1 and CDR2 (germline): DFQATT, SNEGSKA (reference sequence). CDR3 sequence (DNA): TGCAGTGCTCTACAGGGGGCCGGCTATGGCTACACCTTC. Its protein is CSALQGAGYGYTF.

This clonotype has more than one count but fewer than ten. The chain links TRBV3-1 to TRBJ2-2; 9 nucleotides align to TRBD2. Germline V gene sequence: CDR1 LGHDT, CDR2 YNNKEL (reference sequence). V was pared by 1 base and J by 6 bases, with 0 bases of the junction left unmatched. The CDR3 is 14 residues long. CDR3 in amino acids: CASSQGLAAGELFF. The CDR3 DNA reads TGTGCCAGCAGCCAAGGACTAGCGGCCGGGGAGCTGTTTTTT. The variable domain in full, completed from reference TRBV3-1 and TRBJ2-2, reads DTAVSQTPKYLVTQMGNDKSIKCEQNLGHDTMYWYKQDSKKFLKIMFSYNNKELIINETVPNRFSPKSPDKAHLNLHINSLELGDSAVYFCASSQGLAAGELFFGEGSRLTVL.

This clonotype was detected only a few times. The chain links TRBV24-1 to TRBJ1-1; 7 nucleotides line up with TRBD1. CDR1 KGHDR and CDR2 SFDVKD come from the germline V gene. The CDR3 loop spans 15 amino acids. V lost 6 bases to trimming and J lost 5 bases; unmatched junction nucleotides: 11. In DNA form, the CDR3 reads TGTGCCACCAGTCCTGGGACAAAGGGGGCGACTGAAGCTTTCTTT. Residues: CATSPGTKGATEAFF.

V is TRBV5-1 and J is TRBJ1-1; maybe TRBD1 (5 bases). V dropped 3 bases and J dropped 4 bases, with 10 bases sitting between them. CDR1 SGHRS and CDR2 YFSETQ come from the germline V gene. The CDR3 loop spans 13 amino acids. CDR3 bases: TGCGCCAGCAGCTCCTTAGGGGCCACTGAAGCTTTCTTT. It specifies CASSSLGATEAFF.

This clonotype was observed a handful of times. The rearrangement uses TRBV13 and TRBJ2-7, with 9 bases that match TRBD2. Per the germline V gene, CDR1 is PRHDT and CDR2 is FYEKMQ (reference sequence). V trimming: 1 base; J trimming: 3 bases; junction bases outside the gene matches: 7. The CDR3 contains 16 residues. The CDR3 protein is CASSLVAGGPFYEQYF. CDR3 coding DNA: TGTGCCAGCAGCTTAGTGGCGGGAGGGCCGTTCTACGAGCAGTACTTC.

A few counts support this clonotype. The chain is built from TRBV15 and TRBJ1-1; D is uncertain. CDR1 is LNHNV and CDR2 is YYDKDF in the germline V gene (reference sequence). V was shortened by 0 bases and J by 0 bases, with 11 bases between the two germline ends. This CDR3 region has 16 residues. For the CDR3, the DNA is TGTGCCACCAGCAGAGATGTGGCCGGGCTGAACACTGAAGCTTTCTTT. Protein product: CATSRDVAGLNTEAFF.

This clonotype was counted only a few times. V is TRBV11-3 and J is TRBJ2-2, with unresolved D. V shed 8 bases and J shed 4 bases, with 11 bases lying between them. This CDR3 contains 13 residues. Germline-derived CDR1 and CDR2 are SGHNT and YENEEA. CDR3 DNA: TGTGCCAGCGAGGAGCGTCCCACCGGGGAGCTGTTTTTT. This codes for CASEERPTGELFF.

This clonotype has ten or more counts. The chain uses TRBV20-1 and TRBJ2-5; the match to TRBD2 covers 9 bases. The CDR3 contains 15 residues. The junction had 5 bases not matched to a gene; V was cut back by 2 bases and J by 1 base. Germline V gives CDR1 DFQATT, CDR2 SNEGSKA (reference sequence). The CDR3 loop is CSARPLAGAQETQYF. As DNA, the CDR3 is TGCAGTGCTAGACCATTAGCGGGAGCCCAAGAGACCCAGTACTTC.

This clonotype was found many times. CDR3 in amino acids: CRPLGGTGGYTF. The CDR3 nucleotides are TGCAGGCCCCTGGGGGGTACGGGAGGCTACACCTTC. The chain carries TRBV20-1 and TRBJ1-2, with a tentative D call TRBD1 (5 bases). The CDR3 spans 12 residues. Germline CDR1 is DFQATT and CDR2 is SNEGSKA (reference sequence).

Worth noting for this clonotype: A read error is possible here, since a much larger clone lies one base away. This chain connects TRBV12-5 to TRBJ1-2; D unclear. The CDR3 extends over 16 amino acids. The germline gives CDR1 LGHNT, CDR2 FRNRAP. The CDR3 region has the DNA TGTGCTGGTGGTTCCGCCCCCCCCGGAGCTAACTATGGCTACACCTTC. This codes for CAGGSAPPGANYGYTF.

The rearrangement joins TRBV20-1 to TRBJ2-5; 7 nucleotides line up with TRBD1. The CDR3 covers 12 residues. Germline CDR1 and CDR2: DFQATT and SNEGSKA (reference sequence). The ends lost 6 bases at V and 1 base at J; junction bases unmatched: 2. DNA of the CDR3: TGCAGTGCGTGGACAGGCCAAGAGACCCAGTACTTC. This encodes CSAWTGQETQYF.

The J gene is TRBJ1-2, the V gene TRBV6-1; D possibly corresponds to TRBD1 (5 bases). Germline V gene lookup returns CDR1 MNHNS and CDR2 SASEGT. V lost 7 bases and J lost 13, with 22 bases in between. The CDR3 spans 13 residues. The CDR3 here is CASKSGTPVYGTF. The DNA of the CDR3 is TGTGCCAGCAAGTCGGGGACCCCTGTTTATGGCACCTTC.

This clonotype was recorded once. The chain employs TRBV27 and TRBJ1-2; TRBD1 matches at 7 bases. This CDR3 has 14 residues. The V gene end was trimmed by 5 bases and the J gene end by 5 bases; junction bases not matched to a gene: 8. Germline CDR1 is MNHEY and CDR2 is SMNVEV (reference sequence). Here the CDR3 DNA reads TGTGCCAGCAGTCAGAGGGGGCTGGGATATGGCTACACCTTC. Protein product: CASSQRGLGYGYTF.

Only a few counts were recorded for this clonotype. J is TRBJ1-2 and V is TRBV4-1; a possible D gene is TRBD1 (5 bases). The V gene's germline CDR1 is MGHRA and CDR2 YSYEKL. CDR3 length: 16 residues. Trimming removed 0 bases from V and 5 bases from J, with 16 bases in between. CDR3 sequence: CASSQDRDSHRYGYTF. The CDR3 coding sequence is TGCGCCAGCAGCCAAGACCGGGACTCCCATCGGTATGGCTACACCTTC.

This clonotype occurred a few times. The V and J genes are TRBV19 and TRBJ2-5; 11 bases agree with TRBD2. Trimming at V came to 4 bases and at J to 2 bases, leaving 6 bases not matched to a gene. Germline V gives CDR1 LNHDA, CDR2 SQIVND (reference sequence). This CDR3 contains 16 residues. The CDR3 coding sequence is TGTGCCAGTAGTACCCAGGGACTAGCGGCTCAAGAGACCCAGTACTTC. Encoded protein: CASSTQGLAAQETQYF.

In this sample, this clonotype turned up many times. The chain recombines TRBV6-1 with TRBJ1-2, with TRBD1 identical over 8 bases. The V gene end was trimmed by 7 bases and the J gene end by 5 bases; junction bases not matched to a gene: 12. The germline V gene has CDR1 MNHNS and CDR2 SASEGT. This CDR3 has 15 residues. CDR3 coding DNA: TGTGCCAGCATAGGGATGGAGACAGGGGTTTATGGCTACACCTTC. It codes for CASIGMETGVYGYTF.

This clonotype has ten or more counts. The J gene is TRBJ2-7, the V gene TRBV28; a weak D match, TRBD2 (5 bases). Germline-derived CDR1 and CDR2 are MDHEN and SYDVKM. Trimming pared 7 bases from V and 4 bases from J, leaving 14 bases between. CDR3 size: 13 residues. For the CDR3, the DNA is TGTGCCAGCACAGCCGGGGTATCTTACGAGCAGTACTTC. Its protein is CASTAGVSYEQYF.

The J gene is TRBJ1-2, the V gene TRBV11-1; D possibly corresponds to TRBD1 (6 bases). With 10 bases removed from V and 2 bases from J, the gap between germline ends came to 11 bases. CDR1 and CDR2 (germline): SGHAT, FQDESV (reference sequence). CDR3 length equals 12 residues. CDR3 region: CANGTGNYGYTF. The CDR3 nucleotides read TGTGCCAACGGAACAGGGAACTATGGCTACACCTTC.

The chain employs TRBV10-2 and TRBJ2-7; D call uncertain. The length of the CDR3 is 14 residues. V lost 5 bases to trimming and J lost 0 bases, with 11 bases between them. The germline gives CDR1 WSHSY, CDR2 SAAADI. This CDR3 is CASSFPDRSYEQYF. The CDR3 DNA reads TGCGCCAGCAGTTTCCCGGATCGCTCCTACGAGCAGTACTTC.

This clonotype came up a few times. V usage is TRBV10-3 and J usage is TRBJ1-1; no reliable D call. The CDR3 runs to 14 residues. V was trimmed by 3 bases and J by 1 base, leaving 9 bases between them. Looked up from germline, CDR1 is ENHRY and CDR2 is SYGVKD. The CDR3 reads CAISDWISNTEAFF. The DNA of the CDR3 is TGTGCCATCAGTGATTGGATATCGAACACTGAAGCTTTCTTT.

This chain connects TRBV28 to TRBJ2-5; D may be TRBD2 (6 bases). Trimming took off 3 bases at V and 9 bases at J, with 14 bases between the two ends. Germline CDR1 reads MDHEN; CDR2 reads SYDVKM. The CDR3 extends over 13 amino acids. CDR3 sequence: CASSFVPWEAQYF. Written as DNA, the CDR3 is TGTGCCAGCAGTTTCGTACCCTGGGAGGCCCAGTACTTC. The variable domain in full, with the rest retrieved from reference TRBV28 and TRBJ2-5, is DVKVTQSSRYLVKRTGEKVFLECVQDMDHENMFWYRQDPGLGLRLIYFSYDVKMKEKGDIPEGYSVSREKKERFSLILESASTNQTSMYLCASSFVPWEAQYFGPGTRLLVL.

This clonotype was picked up a small number of times. The V gene is TRBV6-1, the J gene TRBJ1-5; perhaps TRBD1 as D (6 bases). Deletions cut 5 bases from V and 2 bases from J, with 16 bases between. The length of the CDR3 is 16 residues. Germline V gene data show CDR1 as MNHNS and CDR2 as SASEGT. The CDR3 here is CASSKDISGGNQPQHF. DNA of the CDR3: TGTGCCAGCAGTAAGGACATCTCAGGGGGCAATCAGCCCCAGCATTTT.

V gene TRBV6-1 combines with J gene TRBJ2-2, with D uncertain. The CDR3 consists of 12 residues. V lost 7 bases and J lost 4, with 7 bases in between. CDR1 MNHNS and CDR2 SASEGT come from the germline V gene. CDR3 DNA: TGTGCCAGCATTGATTTCACCGGGGAGCTGTTTTTT. Translated, it gives CASIDFTGELFF.

This clonotype was seen repeatedly, ten times or more. In DNA form, the CDR3 reads TGTGCCAGCAGTTTTAGCGGGAAGGAGACCCAGTACTTC. This codes for CASSFSGKETQYF. The chain employs TRBV12-3 or TRBV12-4 and TRBJ2-5; 8 positions agree with TRBD2. The CDR3 has 13 amino acids. Trimming took 3 bases from V and 5 from J; bases not matched to a gene: 2.